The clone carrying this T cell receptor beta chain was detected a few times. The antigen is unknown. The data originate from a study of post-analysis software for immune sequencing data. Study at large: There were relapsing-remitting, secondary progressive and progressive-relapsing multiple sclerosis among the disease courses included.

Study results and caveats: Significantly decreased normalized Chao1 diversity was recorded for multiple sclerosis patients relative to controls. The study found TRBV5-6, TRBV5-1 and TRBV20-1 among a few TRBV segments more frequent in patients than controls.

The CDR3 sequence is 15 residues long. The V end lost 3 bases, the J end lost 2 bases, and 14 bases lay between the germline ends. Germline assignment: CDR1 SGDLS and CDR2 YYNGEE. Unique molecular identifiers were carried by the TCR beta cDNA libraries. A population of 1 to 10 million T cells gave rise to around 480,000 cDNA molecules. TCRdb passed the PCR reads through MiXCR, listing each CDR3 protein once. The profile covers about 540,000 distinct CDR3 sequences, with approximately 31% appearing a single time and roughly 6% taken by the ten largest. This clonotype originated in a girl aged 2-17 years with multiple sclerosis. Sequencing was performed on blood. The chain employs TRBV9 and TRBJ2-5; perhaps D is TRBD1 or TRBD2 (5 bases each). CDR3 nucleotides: TGTGCCAGCAGCGCGTACGTGGGGGATCAAGAGACCCAGTACTTC. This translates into CASSAYVGDQETQYF. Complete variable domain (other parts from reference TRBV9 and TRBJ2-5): DSGVTQTPKHLITATGQRVTLRCSPRSGDLSVYWYQQSLDQGLQFLIQYYNGEERAKGNILERFSAQQFPDLHSELNLSSLELGDSALYFCASSAYVGDQETQYFGPGTRLLVL.